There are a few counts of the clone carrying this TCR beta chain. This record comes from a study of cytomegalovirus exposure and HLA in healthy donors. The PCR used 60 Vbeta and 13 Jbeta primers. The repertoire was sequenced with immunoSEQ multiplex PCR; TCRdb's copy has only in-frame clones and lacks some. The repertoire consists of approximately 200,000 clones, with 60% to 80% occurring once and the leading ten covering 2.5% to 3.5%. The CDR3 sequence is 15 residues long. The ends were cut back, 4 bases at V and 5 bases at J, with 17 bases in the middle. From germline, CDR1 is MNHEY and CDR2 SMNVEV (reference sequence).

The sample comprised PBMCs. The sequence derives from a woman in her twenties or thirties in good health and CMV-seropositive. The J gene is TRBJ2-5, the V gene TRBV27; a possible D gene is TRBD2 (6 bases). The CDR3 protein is CASSYGSTERETQYF. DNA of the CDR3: TGTGCCAGCAGTTACGGGAGCACGGAGAGGGAGACCCAGTACTTC.